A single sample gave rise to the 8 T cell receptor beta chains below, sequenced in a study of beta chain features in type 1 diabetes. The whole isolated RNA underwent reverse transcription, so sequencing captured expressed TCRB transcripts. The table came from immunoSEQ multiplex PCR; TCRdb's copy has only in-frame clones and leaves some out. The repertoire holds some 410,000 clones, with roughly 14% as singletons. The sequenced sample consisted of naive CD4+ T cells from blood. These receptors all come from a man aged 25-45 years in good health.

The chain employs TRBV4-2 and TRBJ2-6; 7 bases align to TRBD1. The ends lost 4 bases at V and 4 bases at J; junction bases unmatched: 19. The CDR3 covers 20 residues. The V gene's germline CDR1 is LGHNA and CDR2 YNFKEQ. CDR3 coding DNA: TGTGCCAGCAGCCCAGGGTGGCCGGGACAGTTTTTTTCCGGGGCCAACGTCCTGACTTTC. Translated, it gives CASSPGWPGQFFSGANVLTF.

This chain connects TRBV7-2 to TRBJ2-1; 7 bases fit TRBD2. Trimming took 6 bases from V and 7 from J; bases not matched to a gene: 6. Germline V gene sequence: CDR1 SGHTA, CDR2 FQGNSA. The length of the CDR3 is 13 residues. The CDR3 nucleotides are TGTGCCAGCAGGCTTACTAGCGCGAATGAGCAGTTCTTC. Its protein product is CASRLTSANEQFF.

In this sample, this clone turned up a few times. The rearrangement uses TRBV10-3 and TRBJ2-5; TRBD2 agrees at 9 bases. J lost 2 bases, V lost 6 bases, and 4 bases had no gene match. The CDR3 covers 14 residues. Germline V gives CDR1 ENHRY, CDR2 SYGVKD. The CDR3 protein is CAISRLAEQETQYF. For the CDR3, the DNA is TGTGCCATCAGCCGACTAGCGGAGCAAGAGACCCAGTACTTC.

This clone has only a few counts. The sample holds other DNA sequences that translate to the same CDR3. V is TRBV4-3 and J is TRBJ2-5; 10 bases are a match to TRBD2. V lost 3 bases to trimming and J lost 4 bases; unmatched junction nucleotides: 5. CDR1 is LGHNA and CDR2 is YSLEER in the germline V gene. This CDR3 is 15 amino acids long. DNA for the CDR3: TGCGCCAGCAGCCAGGATCTAGCGGGGGTAGAGACCCAGTACTTC. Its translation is CASSQDLAGVETQYF.

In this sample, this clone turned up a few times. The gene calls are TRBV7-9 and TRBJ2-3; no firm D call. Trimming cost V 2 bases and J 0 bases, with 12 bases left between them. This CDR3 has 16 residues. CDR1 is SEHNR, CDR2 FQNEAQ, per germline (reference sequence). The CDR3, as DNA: TGTGCCAGCAGCTTATTTTCCGCGCCAAGCACAGATACGCAGTATTTT. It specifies CASSLFSAPSTDTQYF.

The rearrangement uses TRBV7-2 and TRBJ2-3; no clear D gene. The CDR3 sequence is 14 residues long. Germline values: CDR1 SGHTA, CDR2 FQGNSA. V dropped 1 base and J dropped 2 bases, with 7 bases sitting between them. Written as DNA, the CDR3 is TGTGCCAGCAGCTTAGGACCAAACACAGATACGCAGTATTTT. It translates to CASSLGPNTDTQYF.

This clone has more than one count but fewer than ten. CDR3 residues: CASSLYSSTDTQYF. Written as DNA, the CDR3 is TGTGCCAGCAGCTTATATTCAAGCACAGATACGCAGTATTTT. The chain joins TRBV7-2 to TRBJ2-3; D is uncertain. Deletions cut 2 bases from V and 0 bases from J, with 6 bases between. Germline CDR1 SGHTA, CDR2 FQGNSA. This CDR3 region has 14 residues.

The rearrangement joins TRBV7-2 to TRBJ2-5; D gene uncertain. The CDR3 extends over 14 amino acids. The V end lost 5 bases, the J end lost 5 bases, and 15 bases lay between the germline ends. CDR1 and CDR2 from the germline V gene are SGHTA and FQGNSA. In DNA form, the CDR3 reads TGTGCCAGCAGCGTTTATGGAAACTCGGAGACCCAGTACTTC. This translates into CASSVYGNSETQYF. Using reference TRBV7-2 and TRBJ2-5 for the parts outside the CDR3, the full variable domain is GAGVSQSPSNKVTEKGKDVELRCDPISGHTALYWYRQSLGQGLEFLIYFQGNSAPDKSGLPSDRFSAERTGGSVSTLTIQRTQQEDSAVYLCASSVYGNSETQYFGPGTRLLVL.